Reported below is one T cell receptor beta chain. It lacks a known antigen. No much larger clone exists at a distance of one base, and base qualities are not known. V drops 3 bases and J drops 8 bases, leaving 12 bases in between. From the cysteine up to the phenylalanine, the CDR3 has a length of 14 residues. Only the CDR3 DNA is retained, 42 bases long and in frame from the first base. CDR1 is given as SGHRS and CDR2 as YFSETQ, both from the germline V gene. RNA was extracted using the RNeasy kit, and about 0.5 to 1 ug of the RNA was reverse transcribed with random hexamers. The immunoSEQ multiplex PCR assay, which covers 54 Vbeta and 13 Jbeta segments, was used to amplify TCR beta CDR3 regions. PCR amplification bias was corrected using a synthetic template baseline for primer optimization and computational correction. In the paper's pipeline: Only productive sequences were kept, with reads annotated to V, D and J genes according to IMGT and analyzed in immunoSEQ Analyzer. Clonality was computed as one minus Shannon entropy normalized by log2 of the number of productive unique sequences. Public and private clones were assessed among the 100 most prevalent clones of each patient and control. Susac-specific clones were defined as absent from healthy and MS cohorts, around 970 published viral clones and other ImmuneACCESS disease sequences. The public reads were quality trimmed at Q25 with fastp and then assembled into clones with MiXCR by TCRdb, keeping productive beta chains. Identical CDR3 proteins give one entry, which carries the most common genes and DNA. The V and J calls were not made by the authors but by TCRdb's processing. For this sample there are roughly 200,000 distinct CDR3 sequences; about 93% appear just once. The top ten clones comprise 0.095% to 0.12% of the sample.

This record belongs to a study of CD8 T cells in Susac syndrome (dated by TCRdb to between 2018 and 2020). For context, the study as a whole: The study used repertoire sequencing to test whether antigen drove CD8+ T cell activation and differentiation in Susac syndrome. What the authors observed across the whole study: The number of individuals in the TCR sequencing and HLA analysis was acknowledged as relatively small.

High-throughput TCR beta sequencing profiled peripheral blood CD8+ and CD4+ T cells from healthy donors, Susac syndrome patients and multiple sclerosis patients. Healthy donors were included as age- and sex-matched controls. Bulk CD8+ and CD4+ T cells were purified by magnetic negative isolation, whereas CD8+ TEMRA cells were enriched by FACS. Blood was drawn into EDTA tubes, processed within 24 hours, and PBMCs were isolated by density gradient centrifugation. PBMCs intended for TCR sequencing were frozen in liquid nitrogen and were later thawed in a 37 degrees C water bath. Purity of sorted or isolated CD4+, CD8+ and CD8+ TEMRA cells was at least 90%.

In this chain, TRBV5-1 is recombined with TRBJ1-6, with the D gene call left open. The clonotype was recovered from a human donor in good health. The source material was CD4+ T cells from PBMCs. The CDR3 loop reads CASSSDGRDSPLHF. The sequenced DNA: TGCGCCAGCAGCTCCGACGGTAGGGATTCACCCCTCCACTTT.